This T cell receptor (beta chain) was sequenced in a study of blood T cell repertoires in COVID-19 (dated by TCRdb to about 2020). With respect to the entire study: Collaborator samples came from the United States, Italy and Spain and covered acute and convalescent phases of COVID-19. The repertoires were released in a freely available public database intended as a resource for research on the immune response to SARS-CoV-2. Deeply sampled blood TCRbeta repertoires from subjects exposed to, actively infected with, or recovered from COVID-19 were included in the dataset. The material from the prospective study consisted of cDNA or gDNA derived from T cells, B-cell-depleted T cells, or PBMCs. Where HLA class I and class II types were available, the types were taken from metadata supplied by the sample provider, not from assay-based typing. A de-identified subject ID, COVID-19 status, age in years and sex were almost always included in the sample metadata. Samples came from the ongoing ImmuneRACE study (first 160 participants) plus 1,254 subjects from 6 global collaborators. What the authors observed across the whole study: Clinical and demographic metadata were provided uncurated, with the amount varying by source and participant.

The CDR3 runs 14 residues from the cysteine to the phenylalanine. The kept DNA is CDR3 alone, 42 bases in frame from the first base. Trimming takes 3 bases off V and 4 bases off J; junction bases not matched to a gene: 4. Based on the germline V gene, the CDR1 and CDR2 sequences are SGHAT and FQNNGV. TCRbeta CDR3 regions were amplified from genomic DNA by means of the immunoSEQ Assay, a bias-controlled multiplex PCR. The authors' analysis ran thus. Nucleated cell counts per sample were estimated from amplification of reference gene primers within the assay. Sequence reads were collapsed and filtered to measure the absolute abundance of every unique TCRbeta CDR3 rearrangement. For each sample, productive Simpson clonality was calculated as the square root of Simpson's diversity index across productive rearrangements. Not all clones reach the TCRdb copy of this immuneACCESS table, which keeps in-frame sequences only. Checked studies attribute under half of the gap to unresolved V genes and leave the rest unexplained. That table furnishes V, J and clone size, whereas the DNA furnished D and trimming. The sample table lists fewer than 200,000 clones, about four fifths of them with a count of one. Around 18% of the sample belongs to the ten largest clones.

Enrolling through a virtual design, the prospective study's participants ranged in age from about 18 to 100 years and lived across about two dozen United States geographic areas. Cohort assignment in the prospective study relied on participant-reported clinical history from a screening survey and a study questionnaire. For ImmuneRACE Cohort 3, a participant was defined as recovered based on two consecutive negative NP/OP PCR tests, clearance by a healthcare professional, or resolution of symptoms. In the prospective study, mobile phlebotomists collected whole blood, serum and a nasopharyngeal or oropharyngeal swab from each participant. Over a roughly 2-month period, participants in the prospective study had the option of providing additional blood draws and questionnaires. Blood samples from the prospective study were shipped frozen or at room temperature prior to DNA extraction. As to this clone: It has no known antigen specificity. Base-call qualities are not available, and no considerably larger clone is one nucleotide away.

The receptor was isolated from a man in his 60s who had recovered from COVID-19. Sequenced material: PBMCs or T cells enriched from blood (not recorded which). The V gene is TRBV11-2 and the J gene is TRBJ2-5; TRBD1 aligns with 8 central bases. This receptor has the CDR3 CASSFGTGGETQYF. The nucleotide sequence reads TGTGCCAGCAGCTTCGGGACAGGAGGAGAGACCCAGTACTTC.